The 31 T cell receptor beta chains presented below share a single source sample, sequenced in a study of blood T cell repertoires in COVID-19 (dated by TCRdb to between 2020 and 2021). Libraries were built with the immunoSEQ multiplex PCR assay. The table comes from immuneACCESS by way of TCRdb, which keeps in-frame sequences with V and J called. Part of the clones is missing from these tables; in studies checked, under half for an unresolved V gene and the rest for unknown reasons. In all, the sample holds over 120,000 clones, and 89% of those were seen once. The ten largest clones take up around 1.5% of the sample. Sequencing was carried out using peripheral blood. These receptors were obtained from a human donor in a cohort sampled during active COVID-19.

This clone occurred a few times. The chain joins TRBV27 to TRBJ2-7; D is ambiguous. The V end was cut by 3 bases, the J end by 5 bases, with 14 bases between. The CDR3 has 14 amino acids. Germline V gene data show CDR1 as MNHEY and CDR2 as SMNVEV (reference sequence). CDR3 sequence: CASSFDSYRHEQYF. DNA of the CDR3: TGTGCCAGCAGTTTTGACTCGTATCGGCACGAGCAGTACTTC.

The CDR3 nucleotides are TGTGCCAGCAGTGAATTAGGGGGAAATTTGATGGAGACCCAGTACTTC. Its protein is CASSELGGNLMETQYF. The genes are TRBV6-1 and TRBJ2-5, with a possible D match to TRBD1 (6 bases). The germline gives CDR1 MNHNS, CDR2 SASEGT. The CDR3 is made up of 16 amino acids. Trimming took off 2 bases at V and 5 bases at J, with 18 bases between the two ends.

The chain uses TRBV30 and TRBJ1-1; 8 bases are a match to TRBD1. Germline trimming cut 1 base from V and 5 bases from J; bases unmatched to any gene: 9. CDR3 length equals 15 residues. The germline gives CDR1 GTSNPN, CDR2 SVGIG (reference sequence). The CDR3 here is CAWSDTMTGVTEAFF. The DNA of the CDR3 is TGTGCCTGGAGTGACACGATGACAGGGGTTACTGAAGCTTTCTTT. The full variable domain, in which reference TRBV30 and TRBJ1-1 provide the parts outside the CDR3, is SQTIHQWPATLVQPVGSPLSLECTVEGTSNPNLYWYRQAAGRGLQLLFYSVGIGQISSEVPQNLSASRPQDRQFILSSKKLLLSDSGFYLCAWSDTMTGVTEAFFGQGTRLTVV.

The CDR3 bases are TGTGCCAGCAGCCCCGAAGAGACCCAGTACTTC. Its protein is CASSPEETQYF. The chain combines TRBV11-2 with TRBJ2-5; no definite D call. The CDR3 is 11 residues long. Trimming cost V 5 bases and J 3 bases, with 4 bases left between them. The V gene's germline CDR1 is SGHAT and CDR2 FQNNGV.

The chain links TRBV4-3 to TRBJ1-3, with D perhaps TRBD1 (6 bases). The CDR3 has 16 residues. V shed 4 bases and J shed 8 bases, with 21 bases lying between them. Germline CDR1 and CDR2: LGHNA and YSLEER. CDR3 bases: TGCGCCAGCAGCCCCCATGGACAGCCGGGTGAAGACACCATATATTTT. It yields the protein CASSPHGQPGEDTIYF.

The chain recombines TRBV4-1 with TRBJ2-1; weak D call: TRBD2 (6 bases). Germline lookup yields CDR1 MGHRA and CDR2 YSYEKL. V lost 3 bases and J 1 base, leaving 7 bases between the germline ends. The CDR3 length is 14 residues. DNA for the CDR3: TGCGCCAGCAGCCACGGAGGGTCCTACAATGAGCAGTTCTTC. It is translated as CASSHGGSYNEQFF.

The chain employs TRBV11-3 and TRBJ1-1; no clear D gene. The V gene lost 5 bases and the J gene lost 0 bases, with 7 bases spanning the gap. The germline gives CDR1 SGHNT, CDR2 YENEEA. This CDR3 region has 13 residues. Here the CDR3 reads CASSPTMNTEAFF. CDR3 coding DNA: TGTGCCAGCAGCCCTACTATGAACACTGAAGCTTTCTTT.

This chain connects TRBV5-1 to TRBJ1-2, with D perhaps TRBD1 (6 bases). Germline CDR1 and CDR2: SGHRS and YFSETQ. The CDR3 loop spans 15 amino acids. The V and J ends lost 1 base and 4 bases respectively, with 14 bases between them. The CDR3: CASSLKAGDLYGYTF. In DNA, the CDR3 is TGCGCCAGCAGCTTGAAGGCAGGGGACCTCTATGGCTACACCTTC.

V usage is TRBV7-8 and J usage is TRBJ1-1; the D is unclear. Germline CDR1 is SGHVS and CDR2 is FQNEAQ. V dropped 5 bases and J dropped 7 bases, with 14 bases sitting between them. The CDR3 covers 13 residues. CDR3: CASSTQATLEAFF. CDR3 in DNA: TGTGCCAGCAGCACCCAGGCCACTCTTGAAGCTTTCTTT.

The chain has TRBV5-6 and TRBJ1-4; D perhaps matches TRBD1 (5 bases). Per germline, CDR1 SGHDT and CDR2 YYEEEE. Trimming pared 5 bases from V and 5 bases from J, leaving 13 bases between. The CDR3 runs 14 residues. Here the CDR3 reads CASRSADRNEKLFF. The CDR3 DNA reads TGTGCCAGCAGATCGGCAGACAGAAATGAAAAACTGTTTTTT.

This chain connects TRBV12-5 to TRBJ2-7, with D maybe TRBD1 (6 bases). V dropped 6 bases and J dropped 2 bases, with 11 bases sitting between them. Per the germline V gene, CDR1 is LGHNT and CDR2 is FRNRAP. The CDR3 is made up of 13 amino acids. For the CDR3, the DNA is TGTGCTAGTGGCATAGGACAGACCTACGAGCAGTACTTC. Translation: CASGIGQTYEQYF.

V gene TRBV7-2 combines with J gene TRBJ2-7; D is unclear. CDR3 length: 14 residues. Looked up from germline, CDR1 is SGHTA and CDR2 is FQGNSA. The V gene lost 2 bases and the J gene lost 4 bases, with 12 bases spanning the gap. CDR3 nucleotides: TGTGCCAGCAGCTTATTCTCAGGCCCGTACGAGCAGTACTTC. It codes for CASSLFSGPYEQYF. Complete variable domain (other parts from reference TRBV7-2 and TRBJ2-7): GAGVSQSPSNKVTEKGKDVELRCDPISGHTALYWYRQSLGQGLEFLIYFQGNSAPDKSGLPSDRFSAERTGGSVSTLTIQRTQQEDSAVYLCASSLFSGPYEQYFGPGTRLTVT.

The genes are TRBV7-6 and TRBJ2-6; 10 bases align to TRBD1. Germline CDR1 reads SGHVS; CDR2 reads FNYEAQ. This CDR3 is built from 17 residues. Losses at the gene ends were 2 bases for V and 2 bases for J; bases not matched to a gene: 3. Written as DNA, the CDR3 is TGTGCCAGCAGCTTACTTGGGACAGGGGCTGGGGCCAACGTCCTGACTTTC. The encoded protein is CASSLLGTGAGANVLTF.

This clone was seen only once. The chain recombines TRBV7-8 with TRBJ2-7; 15 nucleotides agree with TRBD2. CDR1 is SGHVS and CDR2 is FQNEAQ in the germline V gene. Trimming cost V 5 bases and J 3 bases; bases outside gene matches: 8. The CDR3 has 17 amino acids. In DNA, the CDR3 is TGTGCCAGCAGCCCTCCGGGACTAGCGGGGGGAAACTACGAGCAGTACTTC. Translating gives CASSPPGLAGGNYEQYF.

The V gene is TRBV12-5, the J gene TRBJ1-4; 7 bases align to TRBD1. J gave up 8 bases and V 3 bases, and 6 bases lay outside the gene matches. The CDR3 contains 14 residues. The V gene's germline CDR1 is LGHNT and CDR2 FRNRAP. CDR3 loop: CASGFTRTGEKLFF. The DNA of the CDR3 is TGTGCTAGTGGTTTTACTCGGACAGGCGAAAAACTGTTTTTT.

This clone was counted once. The chain has TRBV19 and TRBJ1-2; the match to TRBD1 covers 8 bases. CDR1 and CDR2 from the germline V gene are LNHDA and SQIVND (reference sequence). V was clipped by 6 bases and J by 0 bases; unmatched bases: 3. This CDR3 spans 14 amino acids. The CDR3 DNA is TGTGCCAGTAGCCAGGGACAGGCTAACTATGGCTACACCTTC. Translated: CASSQGQANYGYTF.

The J gene is TRBJ1-1, the V gene TRBV2; the D gene is possibly TRBD1 (6 bases). V gave up 5 bases and J gave up 5 bases, with 15 bases separating them. The V gene's germline CDR1 is SNHLY and CDR2 FYNNEI. The CDR3 sequence is 14 residues long. The CDR3 loop is CASSKEEGETEAFF. The CDR3 nucleotides read TGTGCCAGCAGTAAGGAAGAGGGGGAGACTGAAGCTTTCTTT.

The chain links TRBV24-1 to TRBJ2-7; 7 nucleotides agree with TRBD2. V shed 6 bases and J 6 bases; nucleotides not matched to a gene: 4. The CDR3 totals 12 residues. Per the germline V gene, CDR1 is KGHDR and CDR2 is SFDVKD. The CDR3 DNA follows: TGTGCCACCAGTAGCGGGGTGGCCGAGCAGTACTTC. This encodes CATSSGVAEQYF.

This chain links TRBV12-3 or TRBV12-4 with TRBJ2-3; D remains unclear. The CDR3 is 11 amino acids. V lost 6 bases to trimming and J lost 5 bases, with 6 bases between them. CDR3: CASSLQDTQYF. The CDR3 DNA is TGTGCCAGCAGCTTACAAGATACGCAGTATTTT.

This chain joins TRBV5-6 and TRBJ1-1; 11 bases align to TRBD1. The CDR3 is 16 residues long. CDR1 SGHDT and CDR2 YYEEEE come from the germline V gene. V lost 3 bases, J lost 2 bases, and 6 bases stayed unmatched. CDR3 DNA: TGTGCCAGCAGCTCGCGGACAGGGGGCGGAAACACTGAAGCTTTCTTT. It yields the protein CASSSRTGGGNTEAFF.

This chain joins TRBV5-5 and TRBJ1-1; no reliable D call. In germline, CDR1 is SGHKS, CDR2 YYEKEE (reference sequence). This CDR3 has 14 amino acids. Trimming pared 1 base from V and 0 bases from J, leaving 7 bases between. The CDR3 DNA sequence: TGTGCCAGCAGCTTGTTGGCGGTGAACACTGAAGCTTTCTTT. This gives the protein CASSLLAVNTEAFF.

The rearrangement links TRBV5-1 to TRBJ2-3; D is ambiguous. CDR1 is SGHRS and CDR2 is YFSETQ in the germline V gene. With 0 bases removed from V and 2 bases from J, the gap between germline ends came to 7 bases. The CDR3 is 14 amino acids. This chain's CDR3 is CASSLATSTDTQYF. The CDR3 nucleotides are TGCGCCAGCAGCTTGGCTACCTCCACAGATACGCAGTATTTT.

The gene calls are TRBV4-3 and TRBJ1-3; D gene ambiguous. The V end was cut by 1 base, the J end by 0 bases, with 10 bases between. Germline V CDR1 and CDR2: LGHNA, YSLEER. There are 16 residues in the CDR3. The CDR3 region has the DNA TGCGCCAGCAGCCAAGGAAGTTACTACTCTGGAAACACCATATATTTT. This translates into CASSQGSYYSGNTIYF.

The rearrangement joins TRBV5-1 to TRBJ2-7; no definite D call. V gave up 0 bases and J gave up 2 bases, with 9 bases separating them. CDR3 length equals 14 residues. The germline V gene has CDR1 SGHRS and CDR2 YFSETQ. The CDR3 loop is CASSLEVSTYEQYF. The CDR3 DNA is TGCGCCAGCAGCTTGGAAGTTAGTACCTACGAGCAGTACTTC.

The chain couples TRBV7-9 to TRBJ1-5, with D hard to call. This CDR3 spans 12 amino acids. Per germline, CDR1 SEHNR and CDR2 FQNEAQ (reference sequence). The germline V and J ends were trimmed by 8 bases and 8 bases, with 13 bases remaining between them. The CDR3 loop reads CASSTSFEPQHF. The CDR3 DNA follows: TGTGCCAGCTCCACCTCTTTTGAGCCCCAGCATTTT.

This rearrangement joins TRBV29-1 to TRBJ2-5; D ambiguous. CDR3 size: 13 residues. Germline V gives CDR1 SQVTM, CDR2 ANQGSEA. Trimming removed 5 bases from V and 1 base from J, with 11 bases in between. CDR3 DNA sequence: TGCAGCGTTCCTGACACAGCCCAAGAGACCCAGTACTTC. This encodes CSVPDTAQETQYF.

The V gene is TRBV5-1, the J gene TRBJ1-1; the match to TRBD1 covers 7 bases. Looked up from germline, CDR1 is SGHRS and CDR2 is YFSETQ. The CDR3 covers 16 residues. The J segment lost 4 bases and the V segment lost 0 bases, leaving 9 bases of the junction unmatched. As DNA, the CDR3 is TGCGCCAGCAGCTTGGGACAGGGCCTGCCTACCACTGAAGCTTTCTTT. Residues: CASSLGQGLPTTEAFF.

V and J are TRBV19 and TRBJ2-7, with 9 bases that match TRBD1. This CDR3 contains 15 residues. Germline CDR1 and CDR2: LNHDA and SQIVND (reference sequence). The trim removed 5 bases at V and 3 bases at J, leaving 8 bases unmatched. The CDR3 DNA reads TGTGCCAGTAGTTCCTCCGGGACAGGGAGCTACGAGCAGTACTTC. This encodes CASSSSGTGSYEQYF.

This CDR3 reads CASRNTPGTGGADTQYF. CDR3 in DNA: TGCGCCAGCAGAAACACACCCGGGACAGGGGGAGCAGATACGCAGTATTTT. This sequence joins TRBV5-1 and TRBJ2-3, with TRBD1 matching 11 bases. This CDR3 has 17 amino acids. Trimming took 5 bases from V and 4 from J; bases not matched to a gene: 12. In germline, CDR1 is SGHRS, CDR2 YFSETQ.

The gene calls are TRBV6-5 and TRBJ2-7, with D perhaps TRBD2 (6 bases). V was trimmed by 2 bases and J by 4 bases, leaving 9 bases between them. The CDR3 has 13 amino acids. Germline V lookup: CDR1 MNHEY, CDR2 SVGAGI. The CDR3 DNA is TGTGCCAGCAGTTACCGGGAGAGGTACGAGCAGTACTTC. Translating gives CASSYRERYEQYF.

The chain couples TRBV3-1 (or the pseudogene TRBV3-2) to TRBJ2-6, with D unclear. The CDR3 totals 16 residues. V shed 4 bases and J shed 4 bases, with 14 bases lying between them. Germline V gene lookup returns CDR1 LGHDT and CDR2 YNNKEL (reference sequence). CDR3 in amino acids: CASSPDWPAGANVLTF. As DNA, the CDR3 is TGTGCCAGCAGCCCCGACTGGCCGGCGGGGGCCAACGTCCTGACTTTC.